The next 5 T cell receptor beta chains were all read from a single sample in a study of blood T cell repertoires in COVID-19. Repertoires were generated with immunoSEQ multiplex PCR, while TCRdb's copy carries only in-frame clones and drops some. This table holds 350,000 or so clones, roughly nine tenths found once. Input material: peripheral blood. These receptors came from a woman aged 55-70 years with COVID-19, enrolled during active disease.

CDR3 sequence reads: CASSLNSGAAGELFF. In DNA, the CDR3 is TGTGCCAGCAGCTTAAATAGCGGGGCTGCCGGGGAGCTGTTTTTT. The chain links TRBV7-3 to TRBJ2-2; 8 bases agree with TRBD2. V was pared by 1 base and J by 6 bases, with 4 bases of the junction left unmatched. Germline V gives CDR1 SGHTA, CDR2 FQGTGA. The CDR3 sequence is 15 residues long.

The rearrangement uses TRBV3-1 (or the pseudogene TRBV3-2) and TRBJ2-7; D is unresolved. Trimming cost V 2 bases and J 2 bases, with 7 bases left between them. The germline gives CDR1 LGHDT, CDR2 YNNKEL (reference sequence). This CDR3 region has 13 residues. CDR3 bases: TGTGCCAGCAGCCAATGGGCCGCCTACGAGCAGTACTTC. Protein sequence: CASSQWAAYEQYF.

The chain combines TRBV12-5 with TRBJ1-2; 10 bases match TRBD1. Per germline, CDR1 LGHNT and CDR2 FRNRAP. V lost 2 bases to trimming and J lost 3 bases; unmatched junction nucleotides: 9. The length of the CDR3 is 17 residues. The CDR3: CASGLPPRDRGYYGYTF. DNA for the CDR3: TGTGCTAGTGGTTTGCCTCCCCGGGACAGGGGATACTATGGCTACACCTTC.

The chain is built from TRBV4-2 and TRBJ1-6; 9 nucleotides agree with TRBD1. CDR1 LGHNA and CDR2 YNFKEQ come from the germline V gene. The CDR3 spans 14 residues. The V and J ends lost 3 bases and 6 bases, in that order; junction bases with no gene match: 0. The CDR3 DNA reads TGTGCCAGCAGCCAGGGACAGGGTAATTCACCCCTCCACTTT. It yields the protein CASSQGQGNSPLHF.

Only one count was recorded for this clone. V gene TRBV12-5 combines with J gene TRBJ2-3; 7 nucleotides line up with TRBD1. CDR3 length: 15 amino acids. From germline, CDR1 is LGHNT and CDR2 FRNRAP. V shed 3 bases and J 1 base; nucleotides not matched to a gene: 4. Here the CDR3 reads CASGFLGQRTDTQYF. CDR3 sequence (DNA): TGTGCTAGTGGTTTCCTGGGACAGCGCACAGATACGCAGTATTTT.